The 28 T cell receptor beta chains below all came from one sample that was sequenced in a study of human T cells and chemical hapten exposure. Each CDR3 protein is one row after TCRdb ran MiXCR on the RACE reads. This sample carries 50,000 or so distinct CDR3 sequences, approximately 4.8% of them seen once, and the ten largest clones take roughly 6%. Sample time point: healthy volunteer bleed at 2 weeks. Unfractionated whole blood was the source from which total RNA was extracted. The sample comprised whole blood. The origin of the receptors is a human donor in good health. Some clones in this sample may be carry-over from other donors' samples.

Of note for this clonotype: This may be a read error, as it is one base from a much larger clone. The V gene is TRBV28, the J gene TRBJ2-2, with 10 bases lining up with TRBD2. With V trimmed by 3 bases and J by 4 bases, 14 bases remained unmatched. CDR1 MDHEN and CDR2 SYDVKM come from the germline V gene. The CDR3 is 19 residues long. CDR3 region: CASSFPRPTSGDITGELFF. CDR3 nucleotide sequence: TGTGCCAGCAGTTTCCCTCGACCCACTAGCGGGGACATCACCGGGGAGCTGTTTTTT.

Of note for this clonotype: A clone one base away is much larger, so this may be a read error. The DNA is omitted, as the CDR3 cannot be located on it reliably, and the CDR3 follows TCRdb's listing. The genes are TRBV12-3 or TRBV12-4 and TRBJ1-2; TRBD1, the D gene given by the table, was not confirmed from the DNA. The CDR3 has 16 residues if both end residues are counted. The CDR3 sequence is CASRVGQGALLFGHTF.

This clonotype was seen only a few times. One end of the junction does not line up with germline, which may come from a read error. This chain connects TRBV27 to TRBJ1-6; 9 bases map to TRBD1. The germline gives CDR1 MNHEY, CDR2 SMNVEV (reference sequence). This CDR3 has 18 residues. The CDR3 DNA follows: TGTGCCGGCAGAAAAACAGGACAGGGGACAGACTTGGATTCACCCCTCCACTTT. Protein product: CAGRKTGQGTDLDSPLHF.

Only a few counts were recorded for this clonotype. This sequence joins TRBV7-2 and TRBJ1-6; possible D gene TRBD1, 6 bases. The V gene's germline CDR1 is SGHTA and CDR2 FQGNSA. Trimming removed 0 bases at V and 10 bases at J, with 13 bases between. CDR3 length: 15 amino acids. DNA of the CDR3: TGTGCCAGCAGCTTAGCGGTGACAGGCGGGTCACCCCTCCACTTT. It specifies CASSLAVTGGSPLHF.

There are a few counts of this clonotype. The chain is built from TRBV2 and TRBJ2-3; no firm D call. This CDR3 has 14 amino acids. Per the germline V gene, CDR1 is SNHLY and CDR2 is FYNNEI. V lost 6 bases and J 2 bases, leaving 12 bases between the germline ends. CDR3 sequence reads: CASSAGEITDTQYF. Here the CDR3 DNA reads TGTGCCAGCAGCGCCGGAGAAATCACAGATACGCAGTATTTT.

This clonotype appeared many times. The chain links TRBV28 to TRBJ1-2, with D uncertain. V was shortened by 3 bases and J by 1 base, with 6 bases between the two germline ends. Germline values: CDR1 MDHEN, CDR2 SYDVKM. This CDR3 region has 13 residues. The CDR3 bases are TGTGCCAGCAGTTTGAGGATTAACTATGGCTACACCTTC. Protein sequence: CASSLRINYGYTF.

This clonotype was recorded at least ten times. The chain uses TRBV4-1 and TRBJ1-1; D not certain. This CDR3 has 13 residues. The ends were cut back, 3 bases at V and 5 bases at J, with 10 bases in the middle. Germline CDR1 reads MGHRA; CDR2 reads YSYEKL. The CDR3 region has the DNA TGCGCCAGCAGCCACCCCCTCGAAACTGAAGCTTTCTTT. It codes for CASSHPLETEAFF.

There are many counts of this clonotype. The chain links TRBV25-1 to TRBJ2-2; 7 bases line up with TRBD1. Germline V gene sequence: CDR1 MGHDK, CDR2 SYGVNS. The CDR3 runs to 15 residues. Unmatched junction bases numbered 12, after V lost 5 bases and J lost 9 bases. The CDR3 reads CASSSLGQRRRELFF. CDR3 nucleotide sequence: TGTGCCAGCAGTTCGCTGGGACAGAGACGCCGGGAGCTGTTTTTT.

This rearrangement joins TRBV7-9 to TRBJ1-5, with D unclear. Germline V gene data show CDR1 as SEHNR and CDR2 as FQNEAQ (reference sequence). V lost 1 base to trimming and J lost 0 bases, with 7 bases between them. The CDR3 has 15 amino acids. The CDR3 here is CASSLGRNSNQPQHF. The CDR3 nucleotides are TGTGCCAGCAGCTTAGGACGGAATAGCAATCAGCCCCAGCATTTT.

The gene calls are TRBV5-1 and TRBJ1-1; D is unresolved. V lost 4 bases and J 1 base, leaving 14 bases between the germline ends. CDR3 length: 15 amino acids. Germline CDR1 and CDR2: SGHRS and YFSETQ. The CDR3 nucleotides are TGCGCCAGCAGCCCTTTTACCTCCAAGAACACTGAAGCTTTCTTT. Translated: CASSPFTSKNTEAFF. The whole variable domain, remainder taken from reference TRBV5-1 and TRBJ1-1, is KAGVTQTPRYLIKTRGQQVTLSCSPISGHRSVSWYQQTPGQGLQFLFEYFSETQRNKGNFPGRFSGRQFSNSRSEMNVSTLELGDSALYLCASSPFTSKNTEAFFGQGTRLTVV.

This clonotype has ten or more counts. The chain links TRBV3-1 to TRBJ2-1, with D hard to call. Germline assignment: CDR1 LGHDT and CDR2 YNNKEL (reference sequence). Deletions cut 4 bases from V and 7 bases from J, with 14 bases between. The CDR3 length is 14 residues. CDR3 sequence reads: CASSPQFSWNEQFF. CDR3 DNA sequence: TGTGCCAGCAGCCCCCAGTTTAGCTGGAATGAGCAGTTCTTC.

In regard to this clonotype: A clone one base away is much larger, so this may be a read error. The chain couples TRBV7-9 to TRBJ2-1; 9 bases fit TRBD2. The CDR3 loop spans 19 amino acids. The J segment lost 3 bases and the V segment lost 6 bases, leaving 18 bases of the junction unmatched. The germline CDR1 and CDR2 sequences are SEHNR and FQNEAQ (reference sequence). The CDR3 spells CASRLLAGIGVIGYNEQFF. DNA of the CDR3: TGTGCCAGCAGATTACTAGCGGGCATCGGAGTAATTGGCTACAATGAGCAGTTCTTC.

This clonotype showed up many times. The genes are TRBV6-5 and TRBJ1-3, with 8 bases fitting TRBD1. V was clipped by 6 bases and J by 1 base; unmatched bases: 5. Germline-derived CDR1 and CDR2 are MNHEY and SVGAGI. The CDR3 is made up of 15 amino acids. DNA of the CDR3: TGTGCCAGCAGCGTGACAGGGGCTTCTGGAAACACCATATATTTT. This sequence encodes CASSVTGASGNTIYF.

This clonotype was counted ten times or more. The V and J genes are TRBV20-1 and TRBJ1-5, with D possibly matching TRBD1 (5 bases). Germline CDR1 is DFQATT and CDR2 is SNEGSKA (reference sequence). The CDR3 is made up of 12 amino acids. Trimming pared 4 bases from V and 2 bases from J, leaving 6 bases between. CDR3 amino acids: CSAKGGNQPQHF. The CDR3 DNA sequence: TGCAGTGCTAAAGGGGGCAATCAGCCCCAGCATTTT.

This clonotype was seen a handful of times. CDR3 bases: TGCGCCAGCAGCTTGAAGCAGGGGCTTAGTGATCAGCCCCAGCATTTT. Its protein product is CASSLKQGLSDQPQHF. The chain combines TRBV5-1 with TRBJ1-5, with D possibly TRBD1 on 6 matching bases. V gave up 1 base and J gave up 5 bases, with 16 bases separating them. Germline-derived CDR1 and CDR2 are SGHRS and YFSETQ. CDR3 length: 16 residues. Combining the CDR3 with reference TRBV5-1 and TRBJ1-5 gives the whole variable domain KAGVTQTPRYLIKTRGQQVTLSCSPISGHRSVSWYQQTPGQGLQFLFEYFSETQRNKGNFPGRFSGRQFSNSRSEMNVSTLELGDSALYLCASSLKQGLSDQPQHFGDGTRLSIL.

This clonotype has ten or more counts. The chain is built from TRBV7-9 and TRBJ2-1; D remains unclear. From germline, CDR1 is SEHNR and CDR2 FQNEAQ (reference sequence). Trimming removed 5 bases at V and 5 bases at J, with 22 bases between. The CDR3 has 17 residues. The CDR3 sequence is CASSRYDWTNPNNEQFF. In nucleotides, the CDR3 is TGTGCCAGCAGCCGTTACGATTGGACGAACCCGAACAATGAGCAGTTCTTC.

This clonotype came up once. This chain joins TRBV19 and TRBJ2-7; possible D gene TRBD1, 6 bases. With 4 bases removed from V and 2 bases from J, the gap between germline ends came to 9 bases. This CDR3 is built from 13 residues. In germline, CDR1 is LNHDA, CDR2 SQIVND (reference sequence). CDR3 nucleotide sequence: TGTGCCAGTAGTACACGGACAGCCTACGAGCAGTACTTC. Protein: CASSTRTAYEQYF.

This clonotype was observed a handful of times. The chain couples TRBV3-1 to TRBJ1-2; a weak D match, TRBD1 (5 bases). In germline, CDR1 is LGHDT, CDR2 YNNKEL (reference sequence). V was cut by 0 bases and J by 2 bases, with 10 bases left in between. This CDR3 spans 15 amino acids. The CDR3 nucleotides read TGTGCCAGCAGCCAAGATCTCGCAGGGAACTATGGCTACACCTTC. Its translation: CASSQDLAGNYGYTF.

This clonotype appeared many times. This sequence joins TRBV7-9 and TRBJ1-6; D is uncertain. Trimming removed 1 base at V and 13 bases at J, with 8 bases between. The CDR3 sequence is 12 residues long. From germline, CDR1 is SEHNR and CDR2 FQNEAQ (reference sequence). Written as DNA, the CDR3 is TGTGCCAGCAGCTTAGTTACGGGTCCCCTCCACTTT. Encoded protein: CASSLVTGPLHF.

In this sample, this clonotype turned up many times. The chain couples TRBV28 to TRBJ2-5; TRBD1 is a possible D gene (6 bases). With 5 bases removed from V and 2 bases from J, the gap between germline ends came to 12 bases. In germline, CDR1 is MDHEN, CDR2 SYDVKM. CDR3 length equals 14 residues. The CDR3 DNA sequence: TGTGCCAGCAGTCCCGAGGGGACACAAGAGACCCAGTACTTC. Translating it yields CASSPEGTQETQYF. The full variable domain, its missing parts supplied by reference TRBV28 and TRBJ2-5, is DVKVTQSSRYLVKRTGEKVFLECVQDMDHENMFWYRQDPGLGLRLIYFSYDVKMKEKGDIPEGYSVSREKKERFSLILESASTNQTSMYLCASSPEGTQETQYFGPGTRLLVL.

This clonotype was detected many times. The gene calls are TRBV18 and TRBJ1-2; D is unclear. Germline V lookup: CDR1 KGHSH, CDR2 LQKENI. Trimming left V 3 bases short and J 4 bases short, with 18 bases between. This CDR3 has 16 amino acids. The chain's CDR3 is CASSPLPGAIAYGYTF. In nucleotides, the CDR3 is TGTGCCAGCTCACCCTTGCCGGGAGCTATCGCCTATGGCTACACCTTC.

In this sample, this clonotype turned up many times. The chain carries TRBV6-5 and TRBJ2-1, with D perhaps matching TRBD2 (6 bases). Germline CDR1 reads MNHEY; CDR2 reads SVGAGI. Trimming pared 6 bases from V and 7 bases from J, leaving 19 bases between. There are 15 residues in the CDR3. The CDR3 reads CASRTHGGTLNEQFF. The CDR3 DNA reads TGTGCCAGCAGGACTCACGGCGGGACGCTGAATGAGCAGTTCTTC.

This clonotype was found many times. The chain links TRBV27 to TRBJ1-1; the D is unclear. The CDR3 contains 13 residues. Per germline, CDR1 MNHEY and CDR2 SMNVEV (reference sequence). The V end lost 5 bases, the J end lost 8 bases, and 15 bases lay between the germline ends. The CDR3 is CASSPMGTEEAFF. The CDR3 DNA sequence: TGTGCCAGCAGTCCTATGGGAACGGAGGAAGCTTTCTTT.

This clonotype was picked up many times. V gene TRBV3-1 combines with J gene TRBJ2-7; D gene uncertain. V was cut by 0 bases and J by 6 bases, with 15 bases left in between. Germline CDR1 reads LGHDT; CDR2 reads YNNKEL (reference sequence). This CDR3 contains 15 residues. The CDR3 sequence is CASSQDRAYLAEQYF. The CDR3 coding sequence is TGTGCCAGCAGCCAAGATAGGGCCTACCTCGCCGAGCAGTACTTC.

The chain links TRBV6-5 to TRBJ1-5, with no clear D. This CDR3 contains 14 residues. Trimming took off 5 bases at V and 0 bases at J, with 8 bases between the two ends. Per the germline V gene, CDR1 is MNHEY and CDR2 is SVGAGI. CDR3 coding DNA: TGTGCCAGCAGTGGAGGGTATAGCAATCAGCCCCAGCATTTT. Its protein is CASSGGYSNQPQHF.

Many counts were recorded for this clonotype. The CDR3 loop reads CASSYGRRMNTEAFF. As DNA, the CDR3 is TGTGCCAGCAGTTACGGTCGCAGAATGAACACTGAAGCTTTCTTT. The V call is TRBV6-5, the J call TRBJ1-1; D ambiguous. CDR3 length: 15 residues. Trimming removed 2 bases at V and 0 bases at J, with 10 bases between. Germline V CDR1 and CDR2: MNHEY, SVGAGI.

V gene TRBV20-1 combines with J gene TRBJ1-1; 7 bases match TRBD1. After removal of 3 bases from V and 4 bases from J, the junction contained 8 bases not matched to a gene. The CDR3 contains 14 residues. Germline CDR1 is DFQATT and CDR2 is SNEGSKA (reference sequence). This chain's CDR3 is CSASVVAGGTEAFF. The DNA of the CDR3 is TGCAGTGCTAGTGTGGTAGCAGGGGGCACTGAAGCTTTCTTT.

This clonotype was found many times. This rearrangement joins TRBV28 to TRBJ2-7, with 10 bases that match TRBD2. The ends lost 6 bases at V and 2 bases at J; junction bases unmatched: 4. CDR3 length: 14 amino acids. The germline gives CDR1 MDHEN, CDR2 SYDVKM. CDR3 in amino acids: CASRKLAGTYEQYF. The CDR3 nucleotides read TGTGCCAGCAGGAAACTAGCGGGGACCTACGAGCAGTACTTC.